Listed here is a single TCR beta chain. Its antigen is as yet unknown. This record belongs to a study of monozygotic twins with inflammatory bowel disease. Study outcomes and limitations: Especially with disease activity, IBD patients shared fewer clonotypes with others than healthy twins did.

A 6-nucleotide sample barcode was carried by the UMIs, which template switching added. TCRdb reworked the 5' RACE reads into one entry per CDR3 protein, no DNA. The table lists 150,000 or so distinct CDR3 sequences. The CDR3 has 13 amino acids. Germline V lookup: CDR1 KGHDR, CDR2 SFDVKD. Sequencing input: blood. This TCR was recovered from a human donor with ulcerative colitis or Crohn's disease, or a healthy co-twin of an affected twin (not recorded which). This rearrangement joins TRBV24-1 to TRBJ2-3. This CDR3 reads CATSDLFTGSQYF.